The 24 T cell receptor beta chains below all came from one sample that was sequenced in a study of CD8+ T cells in alopecia areata. Extracted RNA was reverse transcribed into cDNA, the sequencing template. Clones were read by immunoSEQ multiplex PCR, and TCRdb kept only the in-frame ones, dropping some. The sample lists approximately 140,000 clones, 82% occurring once. As for treatment: oral pan-JAK inhibitor, 5-10 mg twice daily. Sample: CD8+ T cells sorted from blood, taken at week 4, from a patient treated with tofacitinib. The receptors come from a human donor with alopecia areata.

The CDR3 sequence is CASSEDRRGTQYF. The CDR3 nucleotides are TGTGCCAGCAGTGAAGACAGGCGTGGGACCCAGTACTTC. The rearrangement joins TRBV2 to TRBJ2-5, with D possibly TRBD1 on 5 matching bases. With 1 base removed from V and 7 bases from J, the gap between germline ends came to 10 bases. Germline CDR1 and CDR2: SNHLY and FYNNEI. This CDR3 has 13 residues.

The chain joins TRBV29-1 to TRBJ1-1; 9 bases are a match to TRBD1. The CDR3 covers 16 residues. CDR1 is SQVTM, CDR2 ANQGSEA, per germline. V lost 2 bases and J lost 2; bases outside the gene matches: 9. The CDR3: CSVELGQGIRNTEAFF. The CDR3 DNA is TGCAGCGTTGAATTGGGACAGGGAATTCGTAACACTGAAGCTTTCTTT.

This CDR3 is CSTLLGGDRSSPLHF. As DNA, the CDR3 is TGCAGCACATTGTTGGGAGGGGACAGGAGTTCACCCCTCCACTTT. J is TRBJ1-6 and V is TRBV29-1, with TRBD1 matching over 8 bases. In germline, CDR1 is SQVTM, CDR2 ANQGSEA. The V and J ends lost 8 bases and 9 bases, in that order; junction bases with no gene match: 15. The length of the CDR3 is 15 residues.

The chain couples TRBV12-5 to TRBJ2-1; D ambiguous. Germline V gene data show CDR1 as LGHNT and CDR2 as FRNRAP. The CDR3 is made up of 10 amino acids. Trimming took 5 bases from V and 15 from J, leaving 11 bases between them. In nucleotides, the CDR3 is TGTGCTAGTGGTCTACGGACGCTGTTCTTC. Residues: CASGLRTLFF.

The chain uses TRBV18 and TRBJ2-7; TRBD2 aligns across 7 bases. The germline CDR1 and CDR2 sequences are KGHSH and LQKENI. The trim removed 3 bases at V and 7 bases at J, leaving 12 bases unmatched. The CDR3 is made up of 15 amino acids. The CDR3 is CASSPATGGSEEQYF. CDR3 in DNA: TGTGCCAGCTCACCCGCCACGGGGGGATCTGAAGAGCAGTACTTC.

The V call is TRBV11-2, the J call TRBJ2-5; D is tentatively TRBD1 or TRBD2 (6 bases each). The germline V gene has CDR1 SGHAT and CDR2 FQNNGV. V was cut by 0 bases and J by 4 bases, with 9 bases left in between. The CDR3 contains 14 residues. CDR3 DNA sequence: TGTGCCAGCAGCTTAGATTGGGGGGCAGAGACCCAGTACTTC. Residues: CASSLDWGAETQYF.

The chain carries TRBV6-1 and TRBJ1-1, with D unresolved. In germline, CDR1 is MNHNS, CDR2 SASEGT. Trimming stripped 6 bases from V and 1 base from J, with 12 bases between. This CDR3 spans 14 amino acids. In nucleotides, the CDR3 is TGTGCCAGCAGCACTGTGGCGGAGAACACTGAAGCTTTCTTT. As protein: CASSTVAENTEAFF.

Remarks on this clone: Other DNA sequences from this sample encode an identical CDR3 as well. This sequence joins TRBV27 and TRBJ1-2; D is ambiguous. Germline-derived CDR1 and CDR2 are MNHEY and SMNVEV (reference sequence). Trimming took off 2 bases at V and 0 bases at J, with 4 bases between the two ends. There are 13 residues in the CDR3. CDR3 bases: TGTGCCAGCAGTTTAGCAGCTAACTATGGCTACACCTTC. This gives the protein CASSLAANYGYTF.

Concerning this clone: Germline and junction disagree at one end, which may indicate a read error. The CDR3 DNA reads TGTGCCAGCAGTTTATCCGGCTCCTTTCCGCTCGATAACTTC. Translating gives CASSLSGSFPLDNF. The chain employs TRBV27 and TRBJ2-5; D is ambiguous. The CDR3 loop spans 14 amino acids. In germline, CDR1 is MNHEY, CDR2 SMNVEV (reference sequence).

This rearrangement joins TRBV2 to TRBJ2-7, with TRBD2 identical over 9 bases. The CDR3 length is 14 residues. CDR1 and CDR2 from the germline V gene are SNHLY and FYNNEI. Trimming removed 8 bases from V and 2 bases from J; junction bases left unmatched: 7. For the CDR3, the DNA is TGTGCCAGCCGGCGTGCGGGGGGGGCCTACGAGCAGTACTTC. Its translation: CASRRAGGAYEQYF.

The rearrangement joins TRBV7-9 to TRBJ2-2, with 8 bases aligning to TRBD1. Germline V gives CDR1 SEHNR, CDR2 FQNEAQ (reference sequence). The length of the CDR3 is 15 residues. Unmatched junction bases numbered 2, after V lost 4 bases and J lost 1 base. For the CDR3, the DNA is TGTGCCAGCAGCTACGGACAGGGGAACACCGGGGAGCTGTTTTTT. This translates into CASSYGQGNTGELFF. Variable domain in full (rest from reference TRBV7-9 and TRBJ2-2): DTGVSQNPRHKITKRGQNVTFRCDPISEHNRLYWYRQTLGQGPEFLTYFQNEAQLEKSRLLSDRFSAERPKGSFSTLEIQRTEQGDSAMYLCASSYGQGNTGELFFGEGSRLTVL.

The chain joins TRBV7-9 to TRBJ2-2; 9 bases are a match to TRBD1. From germline, CDR1 is SEHNR and CDR2 FQNEAQ (reference sequence). The V gene end was trimmed by 3 bases and the J gene end by 4 bases; junction bases not matched to a gene: 9. The CDR3 covers 17 residues. The CDR3 spells CASSFPGQGSGTGELFF. The CDR3 DNA sequence: TGTGCCAGCAGCTTTCCAGGACAGGGGTCCGGCACCGGGGAGCTGTTTTTT.

This chain links TRBV6-5 with TRBJ2-1; the match to TRBD2 covers 11 bases. V shed 1 base, J shed 5 bases, and the junction held 4 bases outside the gene matches. Germline V lookup: CDR1 MNHEY, CDR2 SVGAGI. This CDR3 has 16 amino acids. CDR3 in DNA: TGTGCCAGCAGTTACTTTCCTAGCGGGGGGAACAATGAGCAGTTCTTC. Protein: CASSYFPSGGNNEQFF.

As regards this clone: The sample holds other DNA sequences that translate to the same CDR3. The chain carries TRBV6-5 and TRBJ2-7, with 9 nucleotides matching TRBD1. Germline CDR1 is MNHEY and CDR2 is SVGAGI. V trimming: 5 bases; J trimming: 4 bases; junction bases outside the gene matches: 6. This CDR3 spans 14 amino acids. The CDR3 DNA reads TGTGCCAGCAGTCTCCGACAGGGGGGGTACGAGCAGTACTTC. It specifies CASSLRQGGYEQYF.

The CDR3 DNA is TGTGCCACCAGCAGAGATGGGGTGAACAATCAGCCCCAGCATTTT. Protein: CATSRDGVNNQPQHF. This chain connects TRBV15 to TRBJ1-5, with D uncertain. V gave up 0 bases and J gave up 3 bases, with 9 bases separating them. Germline V CDR1 and CDR2: LNHNV, YYDKDF (reference sequence). This CDR3 region has 15 residues.

The chain employs TRBV29-1 and TRBJ1-1, with 10 bases identical to TRBD1. CDR3 length equals 15 residues. Trimming removed 3 bases from V and 4 bases from J; junction bases left unmatched: 8. Germline lookup yields CDR1 SQVTM and CDR2 ANQGSEA. CDR3: CSVEGTGEASTEAFF. The CDR3 DNA follows: TGCAGCGTTGAGGGGACAGGGGAGGCGAGCACTGAAGCTTTCTTT.

The chain couples TRBV30 to TRBJ2-2; tentatively, D is TRBD2 (5 bases). Germline assignment: CDR1 GTSNPN and CDR2 SVGIG (reference sequence). This CDR3 contains 13 residues. Trimming took off 5 bases at V and 5 bases at J, with 12 bases between the two ends. CDR3 residues: CAWALSGTGELFF. Here the CDR3 DNA reads TGTGCCTGGGCCCTATCGGGGACCGGGGAGCTGTTTTTT.

The rearrangement uses TRBV6-5 and TRBJ1-1, with D possibly being TRBD1 (5 bases). The CDR3 has 14 amino acids. Germline V gives CDR1 MNHEY, CDR2 SVGAGI. The V end was cut by 2 bases, the J end by 7 bases, with 14 bases between. In nucleotides, the CDR3 is TGTGCCAGCAGTTACCTAGCAGGGAAGGGTGAAGCTTTCTTT. Its translation is CASSYLAGKGEAFF.

The V gene is TRBV4-2, the J gene TRBJ1-2; 9 bases line up with TRBD1. The CDR3 spans 16 residues. CDR1 and CDR2 from the germline V gene are LGHNA and YNFKEQ. V shed 5 bases, J shed 6 bases, and the junction held 13 bases outside the gene matches. As DNA, the CDR3 is TGTGCCAGCAGCACCACCCCCGGGACAGGGACCGATGGCTACACCTTC. Protein product: CASSTTPGTGTDGYTF.

The rearrangement links TRBV10-3 to TRBJ1-2; maybe TRBD1 (6 bases). In germline, CDR1 is ENHRY, CDR2 SYGVKD. The CDR3 is made up of 16 amino acids. Trimming shortened V by 2 bases and J by 7 bases, and 20 bases separated the two germline ends. CDR3 loop: CAISEPSTEQGFGYTF. DNA of the CDR3: TGTGCCATCAGTGAGCCCTCCACCGAACAGGGCTTTGGCTACACCTTC.

The V gene is TRBV7-9, the J gene TRBJ2-5, with 7 bases lining up with TRBD1. CDR3 length equals 13 residues. Trimming took 6 bases from V and 5 from J; bases not matched to a gene: 6. Germline-derived CDR1 and CDR2 are SEHNR and FQNEAQ (reference sequence). CDR3 in amino acids: CASSQTGQETQYF. The DNA of the CDR3 is TGTGCCAGCAGTCAGACAGGGCAGGAGACCCAGTACTTC.

J is TRBJ2-7 and V is TRBV7-8; 9 nucleotides line up with TRBD1. CDR1 and CDR2 from the germline V gene are SGHVS and FQNEAQ. J was trimmed by 4 bases and V by 5 bases; bases with no gene match: 15. This CDR3 has 17 residues. The CDR3 loop reads CASSRRSRTGALYEQYF. The CDR3 region has the DNA TGTGCCAGCAGCCGAAGAAGTCGGACAGGGGCCTTATACGAGCAGTACTTC. The whole variable domain, filled in from reference TRBV7-8 and TRBJ2-7, reads GAGVSQSPRYKVAKRGQDVALRCDPISGHVSLFWYQQALGQGPEFLTYFQNEAQLDKSGLPSDRFFAERPEGSVSTLKIQRTQQEDSAVYLCASSRRSRTGALYEQYFGPGTRLTVT.

This chain connects TRBV6-1 to TRBJ2-1; 9 bases match TRBD1. From germline, CDR1 is MNHNS and CDR2 SASEGT. V dropped 0 bases and J dropped 9; count of bases not matched to a gene: 6. This CDR3 region has 15 residues. The CDR3 sequence: CASSEALQTGGEQFF. The CDR3 DNA reads TGTGCCAGCAGTGAAGCGCTCCAGACAGGGGGTGAGCAGTTCTTC.

This clone was seen once. This same CDR3 is encoded by further DNA sequences in the sample. This chain links TRBV5-6 with TRBJ2-5; 8 positions agree with TRBD1. The trim removed 3 bases at V and 3 bases at J, leaving 4 bases unmatched. The length of the CDR3 is 14 residues. Germline V gives CDR1 SGHDT, CDR2 YYEEEE. CDR3 protein: CASSYETGEETQYF. The CDR3 DNA is TGTGCCAGCAGCTACGAGACAGGGGAAGAGACCCAGTACTTC.